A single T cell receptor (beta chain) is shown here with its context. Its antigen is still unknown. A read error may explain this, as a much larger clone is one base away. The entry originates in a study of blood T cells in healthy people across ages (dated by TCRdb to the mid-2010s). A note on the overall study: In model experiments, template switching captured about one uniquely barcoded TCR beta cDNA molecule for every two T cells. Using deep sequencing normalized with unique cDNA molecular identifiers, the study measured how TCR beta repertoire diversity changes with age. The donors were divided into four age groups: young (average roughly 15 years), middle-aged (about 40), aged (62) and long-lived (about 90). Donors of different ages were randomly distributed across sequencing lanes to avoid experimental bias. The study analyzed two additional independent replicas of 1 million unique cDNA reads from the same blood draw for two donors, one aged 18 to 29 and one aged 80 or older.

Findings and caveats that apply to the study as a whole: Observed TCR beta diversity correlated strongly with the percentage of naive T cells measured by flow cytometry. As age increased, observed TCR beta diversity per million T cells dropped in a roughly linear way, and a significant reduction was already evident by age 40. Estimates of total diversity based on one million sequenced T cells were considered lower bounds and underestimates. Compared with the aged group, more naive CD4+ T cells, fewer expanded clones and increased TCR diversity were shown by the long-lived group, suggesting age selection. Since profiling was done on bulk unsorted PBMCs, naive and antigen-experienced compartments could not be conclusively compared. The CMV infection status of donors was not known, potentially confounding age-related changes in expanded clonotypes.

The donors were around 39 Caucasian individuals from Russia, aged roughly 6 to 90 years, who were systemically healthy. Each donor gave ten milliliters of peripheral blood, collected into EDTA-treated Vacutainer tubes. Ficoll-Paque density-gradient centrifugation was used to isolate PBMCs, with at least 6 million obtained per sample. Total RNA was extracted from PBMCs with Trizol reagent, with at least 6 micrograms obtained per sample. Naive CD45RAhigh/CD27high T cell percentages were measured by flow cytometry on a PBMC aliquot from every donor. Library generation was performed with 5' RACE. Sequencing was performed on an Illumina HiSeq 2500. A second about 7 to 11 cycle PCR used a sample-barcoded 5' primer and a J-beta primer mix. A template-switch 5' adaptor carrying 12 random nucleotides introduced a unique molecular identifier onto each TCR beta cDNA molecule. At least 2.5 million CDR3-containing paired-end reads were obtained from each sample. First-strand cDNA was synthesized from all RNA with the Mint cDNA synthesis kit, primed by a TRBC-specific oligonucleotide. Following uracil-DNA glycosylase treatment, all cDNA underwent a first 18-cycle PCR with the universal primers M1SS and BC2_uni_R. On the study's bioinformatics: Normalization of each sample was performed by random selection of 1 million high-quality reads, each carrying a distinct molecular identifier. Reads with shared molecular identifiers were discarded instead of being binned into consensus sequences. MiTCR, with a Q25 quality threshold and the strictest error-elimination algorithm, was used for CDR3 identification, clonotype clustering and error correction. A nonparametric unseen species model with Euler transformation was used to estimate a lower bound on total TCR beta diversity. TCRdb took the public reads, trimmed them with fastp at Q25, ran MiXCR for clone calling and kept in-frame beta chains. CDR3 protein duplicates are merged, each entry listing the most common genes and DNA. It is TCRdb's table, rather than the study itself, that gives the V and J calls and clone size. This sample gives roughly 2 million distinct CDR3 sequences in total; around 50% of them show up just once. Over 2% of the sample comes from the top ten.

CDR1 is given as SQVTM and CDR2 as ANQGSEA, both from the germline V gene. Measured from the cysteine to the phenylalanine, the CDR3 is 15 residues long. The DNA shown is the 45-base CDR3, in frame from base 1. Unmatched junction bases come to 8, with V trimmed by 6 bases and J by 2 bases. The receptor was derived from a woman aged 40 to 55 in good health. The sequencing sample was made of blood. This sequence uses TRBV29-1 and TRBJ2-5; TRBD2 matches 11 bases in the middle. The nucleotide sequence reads TGCAGCGTCTCCACTAGCGGGGGCGCGCAAGAGACCCAGTACTTC. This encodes CSVSTSGGAQETQYF.